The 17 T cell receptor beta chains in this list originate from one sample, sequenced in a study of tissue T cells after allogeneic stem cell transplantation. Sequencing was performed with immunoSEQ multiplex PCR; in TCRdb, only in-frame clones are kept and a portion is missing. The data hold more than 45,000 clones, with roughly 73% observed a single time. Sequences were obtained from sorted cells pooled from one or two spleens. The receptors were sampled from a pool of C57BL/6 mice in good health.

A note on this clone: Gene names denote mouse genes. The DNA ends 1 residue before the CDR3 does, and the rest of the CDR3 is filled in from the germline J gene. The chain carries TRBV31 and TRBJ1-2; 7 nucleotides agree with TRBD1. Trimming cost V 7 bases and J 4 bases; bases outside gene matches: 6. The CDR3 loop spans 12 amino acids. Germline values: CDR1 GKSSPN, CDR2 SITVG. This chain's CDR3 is CASTGRGSDYTF. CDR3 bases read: TGTGCCTCGACAGGGAGGGGCTCCGACTACACC.

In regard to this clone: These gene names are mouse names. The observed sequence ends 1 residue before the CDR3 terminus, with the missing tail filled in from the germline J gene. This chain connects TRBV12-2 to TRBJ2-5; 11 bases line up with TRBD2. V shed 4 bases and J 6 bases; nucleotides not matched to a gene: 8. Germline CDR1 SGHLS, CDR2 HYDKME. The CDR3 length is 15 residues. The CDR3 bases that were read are TGTGCCAGCTCATCCCCGGGACTGGGGGAGGACACCCAGTAC. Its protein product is CASSSPGLGEDTQY. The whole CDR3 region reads CASSSPGLGEDTQYF.

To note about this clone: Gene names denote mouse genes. The sequenced CDR3 bases are TGTGCCAGCAGTAGGACAAACACAGAAGTCTTC. Protein product: CASSRTNTEVF. The entire CDR3 reads CASSRTNTEVFF. The chain couples TRBV19 to TRBJ1-1, with D uncertain. The read gets to within 1 residue of the CDR3 end, and the germline J gene fills in the rest. Germline V CDR1 and CDR2: FNHDT, SITEND (reference sequence). V was trimmed by 3 bases and J by 0 bases, leaving 3 bases between them. The CDR3 is made up of 12 amino acids. Combining the CDR3 with reference TRBV19 and TRBJ1-1 gives the whole variable domain GGIITQTPKFLIGQEGQKLTLKCQQNFNHDTMYWYRQDSGKGLRLIYYSITENDLQKGDLSEGYDASREKKSSFSLTVTSAQKNEMAVFLCASSRTNTEVFFGKGTRLTVV.

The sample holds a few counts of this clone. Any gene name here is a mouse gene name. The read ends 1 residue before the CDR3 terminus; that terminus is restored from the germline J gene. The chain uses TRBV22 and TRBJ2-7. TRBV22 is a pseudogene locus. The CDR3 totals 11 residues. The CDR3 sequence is CASSCGYEQYF. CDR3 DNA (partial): TGTGCCAGCAGTTGTGGGTATGAACAGTAC.

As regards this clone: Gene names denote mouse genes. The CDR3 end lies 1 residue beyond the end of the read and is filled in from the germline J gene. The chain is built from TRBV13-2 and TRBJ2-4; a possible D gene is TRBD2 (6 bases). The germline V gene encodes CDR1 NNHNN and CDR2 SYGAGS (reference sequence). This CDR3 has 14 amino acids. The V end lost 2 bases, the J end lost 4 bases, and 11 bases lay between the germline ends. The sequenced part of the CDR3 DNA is TGTGCCAGCGGTGAGGCTGGGGCGGAAAACACCTTGTAC. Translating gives CASGEAGAENTLY. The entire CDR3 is CASGEAGAENTLYF.

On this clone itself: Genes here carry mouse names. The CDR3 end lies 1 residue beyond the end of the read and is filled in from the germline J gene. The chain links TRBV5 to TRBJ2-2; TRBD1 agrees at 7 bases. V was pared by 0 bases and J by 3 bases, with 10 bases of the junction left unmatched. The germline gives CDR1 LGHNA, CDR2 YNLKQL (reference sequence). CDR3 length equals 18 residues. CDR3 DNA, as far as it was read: TGTGCCAGCAGCCAAGAAGGAGGCAGGGGGAAGGACACCGGGCAGCTCTAC. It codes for CASSQEGGRGKDTGQLY. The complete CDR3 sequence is CASSQEGGRGKDTGQLYF.

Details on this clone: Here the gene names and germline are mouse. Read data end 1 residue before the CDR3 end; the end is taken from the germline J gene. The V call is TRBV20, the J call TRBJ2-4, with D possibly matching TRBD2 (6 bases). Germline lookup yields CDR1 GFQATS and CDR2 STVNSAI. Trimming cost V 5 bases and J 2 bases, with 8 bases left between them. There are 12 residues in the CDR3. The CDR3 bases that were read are TGTGGTGCTCGGGGGGTTCAAAACACCTTGTAC. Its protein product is CGARGVQNTLY. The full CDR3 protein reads CGARGVQNTLYF.

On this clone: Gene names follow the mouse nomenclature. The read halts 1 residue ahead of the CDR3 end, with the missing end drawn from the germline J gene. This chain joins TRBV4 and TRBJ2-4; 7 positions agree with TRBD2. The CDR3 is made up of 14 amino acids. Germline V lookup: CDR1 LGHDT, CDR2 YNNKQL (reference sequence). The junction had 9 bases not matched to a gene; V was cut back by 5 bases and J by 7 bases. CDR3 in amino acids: CASSHSWGWDTLYF. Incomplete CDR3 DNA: TGTGCCAGCAGCCATTCCTGGGGGTGGGACACCTTGTAC.

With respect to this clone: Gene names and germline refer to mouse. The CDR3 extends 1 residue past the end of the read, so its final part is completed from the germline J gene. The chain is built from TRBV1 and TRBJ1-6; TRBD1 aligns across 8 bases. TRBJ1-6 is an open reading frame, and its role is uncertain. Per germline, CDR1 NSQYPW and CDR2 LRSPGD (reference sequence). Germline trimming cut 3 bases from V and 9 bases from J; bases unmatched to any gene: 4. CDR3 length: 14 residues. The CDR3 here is CTCSAQGAGSPLYF. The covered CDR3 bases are TGCACCTGCAGTGCGCAGGGGGCAGGTTCGCCCCTCTAC.

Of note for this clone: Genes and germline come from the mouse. The sequenced part of the CDR3 DNA is TGTGCCAGCGGCCTCGGGACAGACTATGCTGAGCAGTTC. Its translation is CASGLGTDYAEQF. In full, the CDR3 is CASGLGTDYAEQFF. The chain couples TRBV13-2 to TRBJ2-1; TRBD1 matches 7 bases. The CDR3 extends 1 residue past the end of the read, so its final part is completed from the germline J gene. The ends lost 5 bases at V and 2 bases at J; junction bases unmatched: 4. CDR1 NNHNN and CDR2 SYGAGS come from the germline V gene (reference sequence). The CDR3 runs 14 residues.

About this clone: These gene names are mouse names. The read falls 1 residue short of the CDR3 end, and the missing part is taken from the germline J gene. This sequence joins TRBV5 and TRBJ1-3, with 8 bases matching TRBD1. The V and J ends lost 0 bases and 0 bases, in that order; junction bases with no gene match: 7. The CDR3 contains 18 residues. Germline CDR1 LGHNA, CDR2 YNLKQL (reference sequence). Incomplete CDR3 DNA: TGTGCCAGCAGCCAAGACCCCGGGACAGGTTTTTCTGGAAATACGCTCTAT. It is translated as CASSQDPGTGFSGNTLY. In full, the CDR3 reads CASSQDPGTGFSGNTLYF.

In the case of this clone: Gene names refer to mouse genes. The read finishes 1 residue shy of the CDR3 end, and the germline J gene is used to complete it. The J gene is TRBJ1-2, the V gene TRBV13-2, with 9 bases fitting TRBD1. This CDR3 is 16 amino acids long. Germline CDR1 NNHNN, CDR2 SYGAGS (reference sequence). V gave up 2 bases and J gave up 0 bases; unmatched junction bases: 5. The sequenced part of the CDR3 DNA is TGTGCCAGCGGTGACGCTCGACAGGGGGCAAACTCCGACTACACC. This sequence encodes CASGDARQGANSDYT. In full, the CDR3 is CASGDARQGANSDYTF.

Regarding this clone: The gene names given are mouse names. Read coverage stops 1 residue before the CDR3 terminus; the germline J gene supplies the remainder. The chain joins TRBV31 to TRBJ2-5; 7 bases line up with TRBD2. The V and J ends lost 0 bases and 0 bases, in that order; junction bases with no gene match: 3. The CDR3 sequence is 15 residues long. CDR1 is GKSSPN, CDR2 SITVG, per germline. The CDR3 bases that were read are TGTGCCTGGAGTCTACTGGGGAGTAACCAAGACACCCAGTAC. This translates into CAWSLLGSNQDTQY. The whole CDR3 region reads CAWSLLGSNQDTQYF.

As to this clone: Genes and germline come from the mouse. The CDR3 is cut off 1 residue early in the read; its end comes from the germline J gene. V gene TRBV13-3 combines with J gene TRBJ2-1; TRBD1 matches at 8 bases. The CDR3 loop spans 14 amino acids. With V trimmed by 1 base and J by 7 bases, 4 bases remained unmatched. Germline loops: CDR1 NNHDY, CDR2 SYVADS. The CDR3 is CASSDRTGRAEQFF. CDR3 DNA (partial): TGTGCCAGCAGTGATAGGACAGGGAGGGCTGAGCAGTTC.

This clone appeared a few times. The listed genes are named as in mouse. The CDR3 sequence is CASSRDWGFEQYF. The sequenced part of the CDR3 DNA is TGTGCCAGCAGCCGGGACTGGGGGTTTGAACAGTAC. This sequence joins TRBV24 and TRBJ2-7; 11 positions match TRBD2. The read falls 1 residue short of the CDR3 end, and the missing part is taken from the germline J gene. The germline gives CDR1 KGHTA, CDR2 FRNEEI. V lost 6 bases and J lost 6; bases outside the gene matches: 4. CDR3 length equals 13 residues.

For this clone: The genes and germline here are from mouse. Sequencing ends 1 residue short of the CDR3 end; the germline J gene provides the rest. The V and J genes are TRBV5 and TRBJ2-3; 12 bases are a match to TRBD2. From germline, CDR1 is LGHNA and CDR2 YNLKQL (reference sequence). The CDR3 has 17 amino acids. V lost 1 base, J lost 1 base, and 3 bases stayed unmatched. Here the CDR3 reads CASSQGLGGRRAETLYF. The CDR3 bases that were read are TGTGCCAGCAGCCAAGGACTGGGGGGGCGCCGTGCAGAAACGCTGTAT.

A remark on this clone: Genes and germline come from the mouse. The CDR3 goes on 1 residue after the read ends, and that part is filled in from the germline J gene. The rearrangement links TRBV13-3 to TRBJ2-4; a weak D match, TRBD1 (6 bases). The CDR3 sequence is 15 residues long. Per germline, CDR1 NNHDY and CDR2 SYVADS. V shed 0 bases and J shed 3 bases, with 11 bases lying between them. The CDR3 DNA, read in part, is TGTGCCAGCAGTGATGACCGGGACATCCAAAACACCTTGTAC. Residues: CASSDDRDIQNTLY. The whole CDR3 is CASSDDRDIQNTLYF.